This T cell receptor beta chain was sequenced in a study of T cell repertoires in cytomegalovirus infection. Study overall: Indications of both CMV infection and matching HLA type were provided by public TCR beta signatures.

TCRdb re-called the reads through MiXCR, storing one row per CDR3 protein. The sample records hundreds of thousands of distinct CDR3 sequences, 9.6% being singletons. CDR3 length: 12 amino acids. Per the germline V gene, CDR1 is MDHEN and CDR2 is SYDVKM. V was pared by 5 bases and J by 10 bases, with 14 bases between. This clonotype was picked up many times. The rearrangement uses TRBV28 and TRBJ1-1; tentatively, D is TRBD1 (6 bases). This clonotype was sampled from a human donor in good health (CMV status not recorded). Some clones in this sample may be carry-over from other donors' samples. The sequencing input was PBMCs. The CDR3 nucleotides read TGTGCCAGCAGTCCCTTACAGGGAAGAGCTTTCTTT. Translating it yields CASSPLQGRAFF.